This TCR beta chain was documented in a study of regulatory T cells in long-lasting Graves disease. Construction of the TCR beta libraries employed iRepertoire HTBI primers in conjunction with Arm-PCR of CDR3 regions. Via MiXCR, TCRdb re-called the multiplex PCR reads, giving one row per CDR3 protein. The table lists 400,000 to 500,000 distinct CDR3 sequences, around 15% of them singletons, with approximately 15% in the top ten. Unmatched junction bases numbered 2, after V lost 4 bases and J lost 6 bases. The CDR3 extends over 14 amino acids. Looked up from germline, CDR1 is SNHLY and CDR2 is FYNNEI. Study-wide results and caveats: A greater number of public clonotypes (approximately 2,500) was shared by persistent patients than by new patients (over 900).

This clonotype appeared many times. Its antigen remains unidentified. Time point specified: newly diagnosed GD, antithyroid drugs for less than 3 months. TCR sequences were obtained from RNA taken from PBMCs. The same data also contributed to another study, on T cells in Graves' hyperthyroidism and ophthalmopathy.

The chain uses TRBV2 and TRBJ2-3; 12 bases match TRBD2. This sample comprised peripheral blood mononuclear cells (PBMCs), obtained at new diagnosis, from a patient treated with antithyroid drugs. This receptor was taken from a woman in her forties or fifties with Graves disease. The CDR3 DNA follows: TGTGCCAGCAGTGCGACTAGCGGGAGTGATACGCAGTATTTT. Encoded protein: CASSATSGSDTQYF.